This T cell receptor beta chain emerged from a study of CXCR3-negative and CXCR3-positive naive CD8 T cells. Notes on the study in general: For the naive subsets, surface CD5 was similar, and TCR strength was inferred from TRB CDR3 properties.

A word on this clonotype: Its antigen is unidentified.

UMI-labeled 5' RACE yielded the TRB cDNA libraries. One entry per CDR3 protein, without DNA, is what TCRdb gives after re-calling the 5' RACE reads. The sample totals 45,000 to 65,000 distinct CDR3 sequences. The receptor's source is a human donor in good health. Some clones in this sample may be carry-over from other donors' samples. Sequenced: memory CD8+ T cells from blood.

CDR3 sequence: CASSRDRTYEQYF. The V gene is TRBV12-3 or TRBV12-4, the J gene TRBJ2-7; absent DNA, TCRdb's TRBD1 call cannot be checked. CDR3 length: 13 amino acids.